This T cell receptor beta chain was recorded in a study of shared clonotypes between healthy human individuals. As regards this clone: Its antigen is undetermined. Other DNA sequences in the same sample also yield this CDR3.

Profiled with immunoSEQ multiplex PCR; TCRdb holds only in-frame clones, not every one. Counted here are about 1 million clones, approximately 70% occurring once; the ten biggest clones make up approximately 1.5%. The CDR3 runs 14 residues. Deletions cut 0 bases from V and 5 bases from J, with 12 bases between. Germline CDR1 is SGDLS and CDR2 is YYNGEE. Whole-study results and caveats: Blood alone was sampled, and tissue repertoires likely differ.

The clonotype was recovered from a man between 18 and 29 years old in good health. V and J are TRBV9 and TRBJ2-7; perhaps TRBD1 as D (7 bases). The sample taken for sequencing was memory CD4+ T cells sorted from blood. The subset was: CD45RA-negative fraction. CDR3 coding DNA: TGTGCCAGCAGCGTAGGGAGGGACAGCGACGAGCAGTACTTC. Protein sequence: CASSVGRDSDEQYF.